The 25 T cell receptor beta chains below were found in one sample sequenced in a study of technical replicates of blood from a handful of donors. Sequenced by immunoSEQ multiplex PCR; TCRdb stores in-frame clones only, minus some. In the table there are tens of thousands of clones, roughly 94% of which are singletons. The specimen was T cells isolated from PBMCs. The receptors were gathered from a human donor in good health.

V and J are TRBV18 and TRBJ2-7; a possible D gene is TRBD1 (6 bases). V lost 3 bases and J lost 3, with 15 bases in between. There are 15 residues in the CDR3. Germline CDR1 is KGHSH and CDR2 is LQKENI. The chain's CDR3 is CASSPTGLNFYEQYF. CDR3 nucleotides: TGTGCCAGCTCACCTACAGGGTTAAATTTCTACGAGCAGTACTTC.

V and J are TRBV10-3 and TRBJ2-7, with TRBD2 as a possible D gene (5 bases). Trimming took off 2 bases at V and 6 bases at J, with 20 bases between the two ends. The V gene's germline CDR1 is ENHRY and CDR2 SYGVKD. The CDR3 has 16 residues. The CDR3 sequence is CAISEPLGGARLEQYF. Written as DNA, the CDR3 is TGTGCCATCAGTGAGCCCCTTGGAGGAGCTCGGCTCGAGCAGTACTTC.

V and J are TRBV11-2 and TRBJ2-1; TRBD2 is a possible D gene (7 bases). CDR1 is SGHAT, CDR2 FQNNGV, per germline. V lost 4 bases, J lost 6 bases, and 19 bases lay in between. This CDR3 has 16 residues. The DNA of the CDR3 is TGTGCCAGCAGCTCATTCACCCGGGGGGCCATCAATGAGCAGTTCTTC. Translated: CASSSFTRGAINEQFF.

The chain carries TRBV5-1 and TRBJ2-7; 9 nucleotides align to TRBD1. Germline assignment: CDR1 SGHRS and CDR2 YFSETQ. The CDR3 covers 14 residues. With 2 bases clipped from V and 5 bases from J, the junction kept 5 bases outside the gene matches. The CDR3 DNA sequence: TGCGCCAGCAGCTTCCGCGGGACAGGGCACGAGCAGTACTTC. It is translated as CASSFRGTGHEQYF.

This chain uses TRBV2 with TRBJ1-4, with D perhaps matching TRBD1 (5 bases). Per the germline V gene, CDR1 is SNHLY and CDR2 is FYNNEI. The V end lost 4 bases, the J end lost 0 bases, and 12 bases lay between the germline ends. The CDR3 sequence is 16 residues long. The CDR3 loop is CASSGTGIATNEKLFF. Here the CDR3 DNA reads TGTGCCAGCAGTGGTACAGGTATTGCAACTAATGAAAAACTGTTTTTT.

The CDR3 reads CSARDQNEQYF. CDR3 nucleotides: TGCAGTGCTAGAGATCAGAACGAGCAGTACTTC. The chain couples TRBV20-1 to TRBJ2-7; D uncertain. The CDR3 totals 11 residues. In germline, CDR1 is DFQATT, CDR2 SNEGSKA (reference sequence). The germline V and J ends were trimmed by 0 bases and 5 bases, with 5 bases remaining between them.

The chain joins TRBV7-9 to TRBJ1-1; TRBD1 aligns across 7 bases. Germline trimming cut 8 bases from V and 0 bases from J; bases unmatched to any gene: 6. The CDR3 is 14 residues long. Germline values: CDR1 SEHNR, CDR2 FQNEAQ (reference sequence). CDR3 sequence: CASRQGNMNTEAFF. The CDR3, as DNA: TGTGCCAGCCGACAGGGAAATATGAACACTGAAGCTTTCTTT.

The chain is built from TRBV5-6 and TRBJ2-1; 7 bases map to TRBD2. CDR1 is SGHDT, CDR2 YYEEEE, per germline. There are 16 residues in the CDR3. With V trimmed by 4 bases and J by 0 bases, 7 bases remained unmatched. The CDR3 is CASSQLAVSSYNEQFF. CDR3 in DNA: TGTGCCAGCAGCCAGCTAGCGGTGAGCTCCTACAATGAGCAGTTCTTC. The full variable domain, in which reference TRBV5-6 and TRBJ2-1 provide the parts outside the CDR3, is DAGVTQSPTHLIKTRGQQVTLRCSPKSGHDTVSWYQQALGQGPQFIFQYYEEEERQRGNFPDRFSGHQFPNYSSELNVNALLLGDSALYLCASSQLAVSSYNEQFFGPGTRLTVL.

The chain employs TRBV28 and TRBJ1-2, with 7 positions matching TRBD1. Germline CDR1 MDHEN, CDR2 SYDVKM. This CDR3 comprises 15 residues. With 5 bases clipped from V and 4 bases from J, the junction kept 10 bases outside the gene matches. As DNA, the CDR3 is TGTGCCAGCAGTGAGGGACAGACCATCTTCTATGGCTACACCTTC. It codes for CASSEGQTIFYGYTF.

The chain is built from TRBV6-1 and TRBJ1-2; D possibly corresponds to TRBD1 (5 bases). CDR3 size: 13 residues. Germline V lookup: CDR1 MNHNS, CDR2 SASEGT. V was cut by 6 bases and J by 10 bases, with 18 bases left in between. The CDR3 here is CASSAGEGLDYTF. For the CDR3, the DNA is TGTGCCAGCAGCGCCGGGGAGGGGTTGGACTACACCTTC.

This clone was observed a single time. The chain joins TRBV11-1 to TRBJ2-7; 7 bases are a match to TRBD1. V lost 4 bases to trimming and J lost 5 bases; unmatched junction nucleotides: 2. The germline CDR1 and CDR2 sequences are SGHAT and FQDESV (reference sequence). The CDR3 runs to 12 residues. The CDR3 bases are TGTGCCAGCAGCTGGACAGGCCACGAGCAGTACTTC. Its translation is CASSWTGHEQYF.

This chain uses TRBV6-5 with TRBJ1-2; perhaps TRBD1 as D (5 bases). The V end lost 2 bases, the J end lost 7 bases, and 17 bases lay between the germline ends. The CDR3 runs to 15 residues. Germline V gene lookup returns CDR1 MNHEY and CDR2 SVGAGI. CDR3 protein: CASSYQATGLPGYTF. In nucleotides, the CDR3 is TGTGCCAGCAGTTACCAAGCAACAGGTCTCCCTGGCTACACCTTC.

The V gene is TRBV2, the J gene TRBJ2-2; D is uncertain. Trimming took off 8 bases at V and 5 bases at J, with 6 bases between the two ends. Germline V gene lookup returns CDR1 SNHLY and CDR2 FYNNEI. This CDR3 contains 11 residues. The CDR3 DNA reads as TGTGCCAGCTCTAAGACCGGGGAGCTGTTTTTT. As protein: CASSKTGELFF.

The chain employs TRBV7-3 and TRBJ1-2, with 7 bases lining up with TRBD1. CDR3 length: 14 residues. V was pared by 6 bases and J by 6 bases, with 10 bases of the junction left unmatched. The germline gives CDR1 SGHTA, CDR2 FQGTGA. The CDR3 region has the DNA TGTGCCAGCAGTCTACAGGGGATAGTCCATGGCTACACCTTC. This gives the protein CASSLQGIVHGYTF.

CDR3 coding DNA: TGTGCCCGACAGGGCCAGAACACTGAAGCTTTCTTT. This codes for CARQGQNTEAFF. V is TRBV2 and J is TRBJ1-1; 7 bases agree with TRBD1. After removal of 11 bases from V and 1 base from J, the junction contained 4 bases not matched to a gene. CDR1 and CDR2 from the germline V gene are SNHLY and FYNNEI. This CDR3 has 12 amino acids.

CDR3 nucleotides: TGTGCCACCAGCAGGGGGAATCCGGACATCGGTTTCTATGGCTACACCTTC. Its protein product is CATSRGNPDIGFYGYTF. V and J are TRBV15 and TRBJ1-2; a possible D gene is TRBD1 (5 bases). Germline V gene lookup returns CDR1 LNHNV and CDR2 YYDKDF (reference sequence). The CDR3 sequence is 17 residues long. Trimming pared 3 bases from V and 4 bases from J, leaving 21 bases between.

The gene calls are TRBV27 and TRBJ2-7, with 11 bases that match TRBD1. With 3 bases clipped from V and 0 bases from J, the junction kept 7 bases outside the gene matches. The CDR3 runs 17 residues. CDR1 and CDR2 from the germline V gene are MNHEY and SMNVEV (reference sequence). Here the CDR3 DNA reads TGTGCCAGCAGTTTGCCCGCCGGGACAGGGGGCTCCTACGAGCAGTACTTC. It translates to CASSLPAGTGGSYEQYF.

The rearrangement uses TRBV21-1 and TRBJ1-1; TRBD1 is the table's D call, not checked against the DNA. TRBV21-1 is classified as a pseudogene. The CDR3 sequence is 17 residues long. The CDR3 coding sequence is TGTGCCAGCAGCCCCCGGGACAGGGGCTCCATGAACACTGAAGCTTTCTTT. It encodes CASSPRDRGSMNTEAFF.

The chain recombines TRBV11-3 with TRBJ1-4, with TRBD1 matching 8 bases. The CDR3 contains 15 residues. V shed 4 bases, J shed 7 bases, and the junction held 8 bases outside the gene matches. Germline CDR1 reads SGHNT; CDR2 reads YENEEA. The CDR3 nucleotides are TGTGCCAGCAGCTACCGACAGGGGTCTAGTGAAAAACTGTTTTTT. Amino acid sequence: CASSYRQGSSEKLFF.

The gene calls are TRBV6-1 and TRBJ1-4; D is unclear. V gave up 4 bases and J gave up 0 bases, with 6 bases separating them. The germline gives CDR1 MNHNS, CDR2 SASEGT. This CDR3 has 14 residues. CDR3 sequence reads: CASSVVTTNEKLFF. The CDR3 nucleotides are TGTGCCAGCAGTGTAGTCACAACTAATGAAAAACTGTTTTTT.

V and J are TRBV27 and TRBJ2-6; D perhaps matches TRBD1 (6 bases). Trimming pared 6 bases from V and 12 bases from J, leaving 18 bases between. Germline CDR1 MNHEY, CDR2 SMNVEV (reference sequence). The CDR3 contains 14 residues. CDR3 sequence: CASRTSGAAGVLTF. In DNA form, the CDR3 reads TGTGCCAGCAGAACTTCAGGGGCCGCAGGCGTCCTGACTTTC.

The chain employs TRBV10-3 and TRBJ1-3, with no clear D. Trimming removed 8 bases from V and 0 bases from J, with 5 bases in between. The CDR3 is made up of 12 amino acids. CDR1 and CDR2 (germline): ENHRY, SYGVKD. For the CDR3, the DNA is TGTGCCATCGTCTCCTCTGGAAACACCATATATTTT. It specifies CAIVSSGNTIYF.

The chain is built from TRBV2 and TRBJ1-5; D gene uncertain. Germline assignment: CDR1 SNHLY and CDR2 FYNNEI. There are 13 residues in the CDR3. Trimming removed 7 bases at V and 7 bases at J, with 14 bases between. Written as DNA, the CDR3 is TGTGCCAGCACCTTCGGGATCGCGCAGCCCCAGCATTTT. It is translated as CASTFGIAQPQHF.

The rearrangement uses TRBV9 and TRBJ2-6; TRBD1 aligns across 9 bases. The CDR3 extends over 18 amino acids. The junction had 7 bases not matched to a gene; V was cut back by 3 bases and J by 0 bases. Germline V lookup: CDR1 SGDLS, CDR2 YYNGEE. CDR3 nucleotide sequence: TGTGCCAGCAGCGCCCGGACAGGGGTTCTCTCTGGGGCCAACGTCCTGACTTTC. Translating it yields CASSARTGVLSGANVLTF.

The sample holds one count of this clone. CDR3 amino acids: CASSRDINEKLFF. CDR3 bases: TGTGCCAGCAGTAGGGACATCAATGAAAAACTGTTTTTT. The gene calls are TRBV6-1 and TRBJ1-4; D is perhaps TRBD1 (6 bases). The CDR3 sequence is 13 residues long. V lost 5 bases and J lost 5, with 9 bases in between. In germline, CDR1 is MNHNS, CDR2 SASEGT.